Following are 5 T cell receptor beta chains from one sample sequenced in a study of OX40 agonist ivuxolimab in advanced cancers. Receptor libraries were prepared by the immunoSEQ multiplex PCR assay. In TCRdb, the immuneACCESS table is reduced to in-frame sequences with V and J assigned. These tables do not hold every clone; where another copy was compared, an unresolved V gene accounts for under half, and the others remain unexplained. The sample includes tens of thousands of clones, with around 86% observed a single time. The ten largest clones represent more than 3% of the sample. The sequenced sample was CD4+ or CD8+ T cells sorted from blood, obtained in a trial of the OX40 agonist ivuxolimab. The receptor set was obtained from an adult with an advanced solid tumor such as melanoma, head and neck, liver or kidney cancer.

The V call is TRBV2, the J call TRBJ2-7; the match to TRBD1 covers 9 bases. There are 13 residues in the CDR3. Germline values: CDR1 SNHLY, CDR2 FYNNEI. V shed 8 bases and J 2 bases; nucleotides not matched to a gene: 4. For the CDR3, the DNA is TGTGCCAGCGGACAGGGGTGGCCCTACGAGCAGTACTTC. As protein: CASGQGWPYEQYF.

This chain links TRBV11-3 with TRBJ2-7, with D hard to call. The CDR3 sequence is 12 residues long. V was trimmed by 2 bases and J by 3 bases, leaving 5 bases between them. The germline V gene has CDR1 SGHNT and CDR2 YENEEA. In DNA, the CDR3 is TGTGCCAGCAGCTTAAGTATCTACGAGCAGTACTTC. Its protein is CASSLSIYEQYF. Complete variable domain (other parts from reference TRBV11-3 and TRBJ2-7): EAGVVQSPRYKIIEKKQPVAFWCNPISGHNTLYWYLQNLGQGPELLIRYENEEAVDDSQLPKDRFSAERLKGVDSTLKIQPAELGDSAVYLCASSLSIYEQYFGPGTRLTVT.

The gene calls are TRBV4-3 and TRBJ2-1; 9 bases are shared with TRBD1. Unmatched junction bases numbered 10, after V lost 3 bases and J lost 4 bases. Germline-derived CDR1 and CDR2 are LGHNA and YSLEER. CDR3 length: 17 amino acids. The CDR3 DNA follows: TGCGCCAGCAGCCAGGCTCCTCCGGGACAGGGATACAATGAGCAGTTCTTC. Its translation is CASSQAPPGQGYNEQFF.

This chain links TRBV9 with TRBJ2-5, with TRBD1 matching 7 bases. Germline trimming cut 2 bases from V and 5 bases from J; bases unmatched to any gene: 6. Germline CDR1 and CDR2: SGDLS and YYNGEE. The CDR3 is 14 amino acids. The CDR3 region is CASSVRGGQETQYF. The CDR3 bases are TGTGCCAGCAGCGTTCGAGGGGGCCAGGAGACCCAGTACTTC.

This clone was found once. This chain links TRBV5-4 with TRBJ1-1, with 8 bases aligning to TRBD1. The CDR3 loop spans 17 amino acids. The V segment lost 0 bases and the J segment 0 bases; nucleotides outside the gene matches: 7. CDR1 is SGHNT and CDR2 is YYREEE in the germline V gene (reference sequence). CDR3 region: CASSLAGGAGMNTEAFF. CDR3 bases: TGTGCCAGCAGCTTGGCAGGGGGCGCAGGAATGAACACTGAAGCTTTCTTT.